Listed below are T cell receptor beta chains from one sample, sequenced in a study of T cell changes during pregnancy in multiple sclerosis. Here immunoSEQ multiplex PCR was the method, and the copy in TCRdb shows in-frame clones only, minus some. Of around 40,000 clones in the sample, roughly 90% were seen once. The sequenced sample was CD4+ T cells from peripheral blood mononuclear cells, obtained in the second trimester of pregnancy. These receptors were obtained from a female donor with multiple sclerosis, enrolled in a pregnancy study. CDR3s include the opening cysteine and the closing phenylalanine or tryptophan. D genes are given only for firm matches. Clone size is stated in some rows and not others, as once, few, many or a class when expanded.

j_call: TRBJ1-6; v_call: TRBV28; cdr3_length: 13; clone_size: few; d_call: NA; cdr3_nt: TGTGCCAGCAGGGGGGGCTATAATTCACCCCTCCACTTT; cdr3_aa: CASRGGYNSPLHF
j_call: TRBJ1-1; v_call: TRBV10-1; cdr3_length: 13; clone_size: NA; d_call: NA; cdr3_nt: TGCGCCAGCAGTGCGGGGTTGTACACTGAAGCTTTCTTT; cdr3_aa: CASSAGLYTEAFF
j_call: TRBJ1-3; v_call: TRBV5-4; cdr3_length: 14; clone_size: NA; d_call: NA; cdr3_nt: TGTGCCAGCAGCTTGCCGGGCTCTGGAAACACCATATATTTT; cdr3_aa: CASSLPGSGNTIYF
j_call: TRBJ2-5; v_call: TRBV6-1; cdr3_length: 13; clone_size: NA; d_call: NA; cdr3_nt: TGTGCCAGCAGTGAAGAACAGAAAGAGACCCAGTACTTC; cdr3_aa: CASSEEQKETQYF
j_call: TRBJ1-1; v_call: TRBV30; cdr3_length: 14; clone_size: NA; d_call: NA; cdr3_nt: TGTGCCTGGAGGACCAGACAGAGGAACACTGAAGCTTTCTTT; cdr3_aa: CAWRTRQRNTEAFF
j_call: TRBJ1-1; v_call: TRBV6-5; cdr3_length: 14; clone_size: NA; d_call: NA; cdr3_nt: TGTGCCAGCAGTCTACAGGGAGCCAGCACTGAAGCTTTCTTT; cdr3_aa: CASSLQGASTEAFF
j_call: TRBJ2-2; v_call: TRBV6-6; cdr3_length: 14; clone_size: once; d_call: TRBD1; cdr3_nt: TGTGCCAGCACCTCCGACAGGGACACCGGGGAGCTGTTTTTT; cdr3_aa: CASTSDRDTGELFF
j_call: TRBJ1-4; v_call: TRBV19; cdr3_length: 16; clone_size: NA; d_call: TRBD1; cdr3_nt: TGTGCCAGTAGTGCGGGACAGACTGCAACTAATGAAAAACTGTTTTTT; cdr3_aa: CASSAGQTATNEKLFF
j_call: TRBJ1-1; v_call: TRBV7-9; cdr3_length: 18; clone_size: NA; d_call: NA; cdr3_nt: TGTGCCAGCAGCTTAGGGGCGGGGGGAATCTTATCGGGGACTGAAGCTTTCTTT; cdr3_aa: CASSLGAGGILSGTEAFF
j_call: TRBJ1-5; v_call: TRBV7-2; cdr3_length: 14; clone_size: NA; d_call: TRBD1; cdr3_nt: TGTGCCAGCAGCGGGACAGGGCCGGATCAGCCCCAGCATTTT; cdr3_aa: CASSGTGPDQPQHF
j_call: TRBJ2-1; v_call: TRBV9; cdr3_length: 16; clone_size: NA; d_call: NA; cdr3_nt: TGTGCCAGCAGCACCCACGGGACATACCTCTACAATGAGCAGTTCTTC; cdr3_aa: CASSTHGTYLYNEQFF
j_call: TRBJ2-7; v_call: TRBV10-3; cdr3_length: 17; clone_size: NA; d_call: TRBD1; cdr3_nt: TGTGCCATCAGTGAGTCCCCCGACAGGGCGGACTCCTACGAGCAGTACTTC; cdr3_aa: CAISESPDRADSYEQYF
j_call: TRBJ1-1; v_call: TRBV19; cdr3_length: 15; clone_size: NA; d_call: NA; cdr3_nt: TGTGCCAGTAGGGCAGAAAGGGGTGTGGACACTGAAGCTTTCTTT; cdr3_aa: CASRAERGVDTEAFF
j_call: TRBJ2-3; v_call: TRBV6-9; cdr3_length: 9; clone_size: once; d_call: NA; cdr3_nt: TGTGCCAGGGCTGATACGCAGTATTTT; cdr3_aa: CARADTQYF
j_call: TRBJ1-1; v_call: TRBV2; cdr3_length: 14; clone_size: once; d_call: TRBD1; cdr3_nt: TGTGCCAGCAGCGGGGACAGTTGGAACACTGAAGCTTTCTTT; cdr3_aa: CASSGDSWNTEAFF
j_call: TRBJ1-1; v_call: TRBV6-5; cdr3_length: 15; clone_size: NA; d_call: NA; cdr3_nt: TGTGCCAGCAGTTACTCGCCAGGGGCGGACACTGAAGCTTTCTTT; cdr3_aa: CASSYSPGADTEAFF
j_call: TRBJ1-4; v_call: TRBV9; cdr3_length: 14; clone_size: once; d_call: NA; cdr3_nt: TGTGCCAGCAGCGCGACCGTTGCGGGGGAAAAACTGTTTTTT; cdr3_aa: CASSATVAGEKLFF
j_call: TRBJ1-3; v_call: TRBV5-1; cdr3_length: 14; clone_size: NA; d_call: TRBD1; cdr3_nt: TGCGCCAGCAGCTTGTCCCGGGACAGTAACACCATATATTTT; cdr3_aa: CASSLSRDSNTIYF
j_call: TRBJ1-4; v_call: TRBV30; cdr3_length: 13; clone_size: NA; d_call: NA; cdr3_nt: TGTGCCTGGAGTCCCCAAACAGGGGAAAAACTGTTTTTT; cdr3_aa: CAWSPQTGEKLFF
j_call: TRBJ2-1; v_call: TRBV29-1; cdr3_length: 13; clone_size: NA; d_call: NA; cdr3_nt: TGCAGCGTTGAAGACTTCACGGTGTATGAGCAGTTCTTC; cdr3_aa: CSVEDFTVYEQFF
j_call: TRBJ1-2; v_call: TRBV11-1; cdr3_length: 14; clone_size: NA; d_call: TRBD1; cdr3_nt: TGTGCCAGCAGCCCTGGCGGGACAGGGGCTGGCTACACCTTC; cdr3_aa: CASSPGGTGAGYTF
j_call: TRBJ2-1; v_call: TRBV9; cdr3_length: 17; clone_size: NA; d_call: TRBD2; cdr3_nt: TGTGCCAGCAGCCCCCGGGGTAGCGGGGGGGCCACGAATGAGCAGTTCTTC; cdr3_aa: CASSPRGSGGATNEQFF
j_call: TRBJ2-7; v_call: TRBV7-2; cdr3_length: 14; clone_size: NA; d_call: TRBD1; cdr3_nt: TGTGCCAGCAGCGTACAGGGGGCTTCAGGCGAGCAGTACTTC; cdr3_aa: CASSVQGASGEQYF
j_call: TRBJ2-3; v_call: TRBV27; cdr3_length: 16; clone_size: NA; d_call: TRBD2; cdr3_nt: TGTGCCAGCAGTTCCTGGACTAGCGGAATCACAGATACGCAGTATTTT; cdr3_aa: CASSSWTSGITDTQYF
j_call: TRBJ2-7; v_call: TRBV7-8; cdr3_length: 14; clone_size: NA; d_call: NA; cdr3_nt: TGTGCCAGCAGCTCTCTAGTTTCATCCTACGAGCAGTACTTC; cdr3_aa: CASSSLVSSYEQYF
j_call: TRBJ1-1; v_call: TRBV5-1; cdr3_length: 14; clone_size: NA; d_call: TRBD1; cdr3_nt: TGCGCCAGCAGCCCCCAGACAGGGGTCACTGAAGCTTTCTTT; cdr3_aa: CASSPQTGVTEAFF
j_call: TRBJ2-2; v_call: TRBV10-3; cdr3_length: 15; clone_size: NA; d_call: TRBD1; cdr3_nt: TGTGCCATCAGGGGACAGGGCGCGAACACCGGGGAGCTGTTTTTT; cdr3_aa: CAIRGQGANTGELFF
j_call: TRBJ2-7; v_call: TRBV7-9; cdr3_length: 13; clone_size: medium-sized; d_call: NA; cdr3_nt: TGTGCCAGCAGCCCCCGGACAGCCTACGAGCAGTACTTC; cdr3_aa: CASSPRTAYEQYF
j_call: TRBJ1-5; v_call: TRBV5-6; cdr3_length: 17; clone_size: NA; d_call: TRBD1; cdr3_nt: TGTGCCAGCACCATCGGCCCGGGACAGGGGACCCCATGGCCCCAGCATTTT; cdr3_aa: CASTIGPGQGTPWPQHF
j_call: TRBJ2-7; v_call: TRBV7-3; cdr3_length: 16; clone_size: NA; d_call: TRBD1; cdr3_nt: TGTGCCAGCAGCTTAAGACCCGGGACAGGGAGCTACGAGCAGTACTTC; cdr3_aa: CASSLRPGTGSYEQYF
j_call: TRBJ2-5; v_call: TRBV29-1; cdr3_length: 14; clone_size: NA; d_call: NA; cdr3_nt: TGCAGCGTTGCGATGACAGACCTGGGGGAGACCCAGTACTTC; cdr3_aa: CSVAMTDLGETQYF
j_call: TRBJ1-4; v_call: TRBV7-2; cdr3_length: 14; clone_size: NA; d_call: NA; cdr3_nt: TGTGCCAGCAGCTTAGTACAGGGAGTGGAAAAACTGTTTTTT; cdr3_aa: CASSLVQGVEKLFF
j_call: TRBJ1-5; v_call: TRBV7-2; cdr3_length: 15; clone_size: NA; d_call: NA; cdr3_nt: TGTGCCAGCAGCTGGGGGACAAAACTCAATCAGCCCCAGCATTTT; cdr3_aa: CASSWGTKLNQPQHF
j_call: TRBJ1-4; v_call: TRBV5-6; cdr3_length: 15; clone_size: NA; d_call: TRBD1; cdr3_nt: TGTGCCAGCAGCCCAGAGACAGGGGGGGTTGAAAAACTGTTTTTT; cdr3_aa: CASSPETGGVEKLFF
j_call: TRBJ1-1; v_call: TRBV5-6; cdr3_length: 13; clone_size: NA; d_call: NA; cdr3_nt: TGTGCCAGCAGCTTTCAGGGTCCCACTGAAGCTTTCTTT; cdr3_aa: CASSFQGPTEAFF
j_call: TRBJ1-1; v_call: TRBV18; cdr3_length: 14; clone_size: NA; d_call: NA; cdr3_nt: TGTGCCAGCTCACCCCAACAGGAGCCCCTCGAAGCTTTCTTT; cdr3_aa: CASSPQQEPLEAFF
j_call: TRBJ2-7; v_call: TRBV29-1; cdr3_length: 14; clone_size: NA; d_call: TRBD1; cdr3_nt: TGCAGCGTTGAAATGACAGGGGGCCCCTACGAGCAGTACTTC; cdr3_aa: CSVEMTGGPYEQYF
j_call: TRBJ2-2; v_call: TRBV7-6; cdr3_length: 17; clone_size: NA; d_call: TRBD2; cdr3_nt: TGTGCCAGCAGTCGTACTAGCGGGGGGACCAACACCGGGGAGCTGTTTTTT; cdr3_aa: CASSRTSGGTNTGELFF
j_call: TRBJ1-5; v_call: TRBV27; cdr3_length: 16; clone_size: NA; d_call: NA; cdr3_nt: TGTGCCAGTGGCCCCATGGGGGGATCGAGCAATCAGCCCCAGCATTTT; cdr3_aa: CASGPMGGSSNQPQHF
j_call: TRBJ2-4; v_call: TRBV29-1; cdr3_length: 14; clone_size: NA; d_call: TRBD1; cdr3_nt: TGCAGCGTCGTGGGGACAGCTTGGGGTAACATTCAGTACTTC; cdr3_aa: CSVVGTAWGNIQYF